Shown below are 16 T cell receptor beta chains from a single sample sequenced in a study of regulatory T cells in long-lasting Graves disease. For TCR beta, libraries came from iRepertoire HTBI primers and Arm-PCR of CDR3 regions. MiXCR was run by TCRdb on the multiplex PCR reads, yielding one entry per CDR3 protein. The sample holds 580,000 or so distinct CDR3 sequences, around 15% seen once. Documented time point: newly diagnosed GD, antithyroid drugs for less than 3 months. The TCR library was made from RNA that had been extracted from PBMCs in TRIzol. This sample also appeared in a second study, on T cells in Graves' hyperthyroidism and ophthalmopathy.

Sequenced material: peripheral blood mononuclear cells (PBMCs), taken at new diagnosis, from a patient treated with antithyroid drugs. The receptor set was obtained from a man younger than 30 with Graves disease.

The table lists this clonotype with many counts. The rearrangement joins TRBV12-3 or TRBV12-4 to TRBJ1-1; D is ambiguous. The CDR3 sequence is 14 residues long. V shed 6 bases and J shed 2 bases, with 13 bases lying between them. The CDR3 DNA reads as TGTGCCAGCAGCCCAATGGCGGGTAACACTGAAGCTTTCTTT. It encodes CASSPMAGNTEAFF.

This rearrangement joins TRBV20-1 to TRBJ1-2, with TRBD1 as a possible D gene (5 bases). Per germline, CDR1 DFQATT and CDR2 SNEGSKA (reference sequence). The CDR3 contains 15 residues. Trimming pared 1 base from V and 2 bases from J, leaving 14 bases between. CDR3 region: CSARAEAGINYGYTF. The CDR3 DNA is TGCAGTGCTAGAGCCGAGGCAGGGATCAACTATGGCTACACCTTC.

This clonotype was seen many times. The chain links TRBV2 to TRBJ1-5, with 9 bases identical to TRBD1. Unmatched junction bases numbered 16, after V lost 5 bases and J lost 2 bases. In germline, CDR1 is SNHLY, CDR2 FYNNEI. The CDR3 contains 19 residues. The CDR3 DNA sequence: TGTGCCAGCAGTTACATCCGGGACAGGGCGGACAATCGCAATCAGCCCCAGCATTTT. This encodes CASSYIRDRADNRNQPQHF.

This chain uses TRBV19 with TRBJ1-4, with 12 bases aligning to TRBD1. V trimming: 6 bases; J trimming: 10 bases; junction bases outside the gene matches: 15. CDR1 is LNHDA and CDR2 is SQIVND in the germline V gene (reference sequence). The CDR3 is made up of 17 amino acids. The CDR3: CASSPTRDRGPGGKLFF. The CDR3 nucleotides are TGTGCCAGTAGCCCTACCAGGGACAGGGGGCCGGGAGGAAAACTGTTTTTT.

This clonotype appeared many times. This chain joins TRBV20-1 and TRBJ2-1; D may be TRBD2 (6 bases). The CDR3 totals 13 residues. Germline V gene lookup returns CDR1 DFQATT and CDR2 SNEGSKA (reference sequence). Trimming left V 1 base short and J 8 bases short, with 12 bases between. The CDR3 DNA reads as TGCAGTGCTAGAGGTACTAGCATCCATGAGCAGTTCTTC. This gives the protein CSARGTSIHEQFF.

This clonotype was observed at least ten times. V usage is TRBV18 and J usage is TRBJ2-1, with TRBD1 as a possible D gene (6 bases). This CDR3 has 14 residues. The germline CDR1 and CDR2 sequences are KGHSH and LQKENI. V was pared by 3 bases and J by 5 bases, with 11 bases between. The CDR3 sequence: CASSPRTADNEQFF. The CDR3 DNA follows: TGTGCCAGCTCACCCAGGACAGCGGACAATGAGCAGTTCTTC.

The sample holds one count of this clonotype. A much larger clone sits a single nucleotide away, making a read error possible. The conserved closing phenylalanine or tryptophan is absent in this CDR3, likely reflecting a read error. This chain uses TRBV20-1 with TRBJ2-1; possible D gene TRBD2, 6 bases. The CDR3 loop spans 14 amino acids. CDR1 is DFQATT, CDR2 SNEGSKA, per germline (reference sequence). Trimming stripped 3 bases from V and 4 bases from J, with 13 bases between. CDR3 amino acids: CSARSGEGYNEQFS. In nucleotides, the CDR3 is TGCAGTGCTAGGTCGGGAGAAGGGTACAATGAGCAGTTCTCC.

This clonotype was detected a few times. The chain combines TRBV24-1 with TRBJ1-5; D remains unclear. The V end was cut by 6 bases, the J end by 0 bases, with 5 bases between. Looked up from germline, CDR1 is KGHDR and CDR2 is SFDVKD. The CDR3 extends over 13 amino acids. The CDR3 region is CATSLGSNQPQHF. The CDR3 coding sequence is TGTGCCACCAGTCTCGGTAGCAATCAGCCCCAGCATTTT.

This clonotype was observed many times. This chain links TRBV30 with TRBJ1-1; 8 bases match TRBD1. Germline V gives CDR1 GTSNPN, CDR2 SVGIG (reference sequence). The CDR3 has 16 residues. V lost 0 bases, J lost 4 bases, and 10 bases stayed unmatched. The CDR3 bases are TGTGCCTGGAGTGTAATTCAGGGGGCCGAGAGCACTGAAGCTTTCTTT. As protein: CAWSVIQGAESTEAFF.

Note on this clonotype: This clone may be a read error of a much larger clone one base away. The rearrangement uses TRBV5-1 and TRBJ2-7; TRBD2 might be the D (6 bases). Germline V gene lookup returns CDR1 SGHRS and CDR2 YFSETQ. The CDR3 has 15 amino acids. CDR3 protein: CASSVGAVGGCEQYF. The CDR3 coding sequence is TGTGCCAGCAGCGTAGGAGCGGTTGGGGGGTGCGAGCAGTACTTC. The variable domain in full, with the rest retrieved from reference TRBV5-1 and TRBJ2-7, is KAGVTQTPRYLIKTRGQQVTLSCSPISGHRSVSWYQQTPGQGLQFLFEYFSETQRNKGNFPGRFSGRQFSNSRSEMNVSTLELGDSALYLCASSVGAVGGCEQYFGPGTRLTVT.

This clonotype came up once. A read error may be the cause here, since a much bigger clone is one base away. No conserved phenylalanine or tryptophan ends this CDR3, so it is likely a read error. This sequence joins TRBV6-9 and TRBJ1-2, with TRBD1 as a possible D gene (6 bases). Trimming cost V 4 bases and J 5 bases, with 17 bases left between them. In germline, CDR1 is MNHGY, CDR2 SVAAGI. The CDR3 extends over 15 amino acids. CDR3 in amino acids: CASSSYSGGAYGYTL. The DNA for the CDR3 is TGTGCCAGCAGTTCTTACAGTGGGGGGGCGTATGGCTACACCCTC.

The table lists this clonotype with many counts. This sequence joins TRBV9 and TRBJ1-1; D unresolved. The CDR3 consists of 17 residues. Germline assignment: CDR1 SGDLS and CDR2 YYNGEE. V gave up 2 bases and J gave up 1 base, with 18 bases separating them. CDR3 protein: CASSVGPTGFANTEAFF. CDR3 nucleotides: TGTGCCAGCAGCGTTGGTCCGACGGGGTTCGCGAACACTGAAGCTTTCTTT.

This chain links TRBV28 with TRBJ1-5, with 10 positions matching TRBD1. Germline trimming cut 8 bases from V and 0 bases from J; bases unmatched to any gene: 4. The CDR3 spans 15 residues. Germline V gene lookup returns CDR1 MDHEN and CDR2 SYDVKM. This CDR3 is CASGQGGYSNQPQHF. CDR3 in DNA: TGTGCCAGCGGACAGGGGGGATATAGCAATCAGCCCCAGCATTTT.

This clonotype was seen many times. This chain connects TRBV30 to TRBJ2-1; tentative D call: TRBD2 (5 bases). In germline, CDR1 is GTSNPN, CDR2 SVGIG (reference sequence). V lost 4 bases and J 7 bases, leaving 17 bases between the germline ends. This CDR3 spans 14 amino acids. CDR3: CAWKVGVVRNEQFF. The CDR3 region has the DNA TGTGCCTGGAAGGTGGGAGTGGTTAGGAATGAGCAGTTCTTC.

A word on this clonotype: Relative to the germline gene, one junction end is altered; a read error may explain this. The rearrangement uses TRBV7-9 and TRBJ2-7, with D maybe TRBD1 (6 bases). The germline V gene encodes CDR1 SEHNR and CDR2 FQNEAQ (reference sequence). The CDR3 loop spans 12 amino acids. The DNA for the CDR3 is TGCGCCAGCAGCTTGGGGGCCTACGATCAGTACTTC. This sequence encodes CASSLGAYDQYF.

V gene TRBV20-1 combines with J gene TRBJ2-2; perhaps TRBD2 as D (6 bases). CDR3 length: 14 residues. Germline loops: CDR1 DFQATT, CDR2 SNEGSKA (reference sequence). Trimming took off 3 bases at V and 5 bases at J, with 13 bases between the two ends. In DNA form, the CDR3 reads TGCAGTGCTAGGCTGGAGGGAAAAACCGGGGAGCTGTTTTTT. Translation: CSARLEGKTGELFF.